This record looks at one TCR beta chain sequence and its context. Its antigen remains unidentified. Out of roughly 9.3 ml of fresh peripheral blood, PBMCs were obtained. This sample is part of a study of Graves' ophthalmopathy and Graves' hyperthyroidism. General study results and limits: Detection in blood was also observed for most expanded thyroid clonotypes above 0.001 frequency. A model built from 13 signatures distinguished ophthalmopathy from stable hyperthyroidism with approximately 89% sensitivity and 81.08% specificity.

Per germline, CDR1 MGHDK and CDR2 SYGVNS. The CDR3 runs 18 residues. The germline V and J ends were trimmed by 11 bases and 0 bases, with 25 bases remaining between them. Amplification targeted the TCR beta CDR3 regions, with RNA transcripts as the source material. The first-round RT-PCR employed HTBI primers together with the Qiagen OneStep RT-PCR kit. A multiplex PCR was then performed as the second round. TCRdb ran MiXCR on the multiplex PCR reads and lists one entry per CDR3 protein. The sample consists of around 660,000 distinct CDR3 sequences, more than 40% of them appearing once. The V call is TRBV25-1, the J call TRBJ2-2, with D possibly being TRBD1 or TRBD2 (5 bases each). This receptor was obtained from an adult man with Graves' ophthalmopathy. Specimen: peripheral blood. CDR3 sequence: CAWSVLGKGAANTGELFF. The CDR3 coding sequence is TGTGCCTGGAGTGTACTAGGAAAAGGGGCCGCGAACACCGGGGAGCTGTTTTTT.